Listed below are T cell receptor beta chains from one sample, sequenced in a study of tumor-infiltrating lymphocytes in oesophageal squamous cell carcinoma. TCRdb reprocessed the PCR reads via MiXCR and lists one record per CDR3 protein. The sample gives about 21,000 distinct CDR3 sequences, 35% to 40% of which show up once; 30% to 45% is in the top ten. The sequencing sample was made of esophageal tumor tissue. The receptor set was obtained from a male donor with esophageal squamous cell carcinoma. CDR3s include the opening cysteine and the closing phenylalanine or tryptophan. A D gene is named only where the DNA matches it firmly. Size is omitted from some rows. Given values are once, few, many or a class for expanded clones.

D gene	clone size	V gene	J gene	CDR3 DNA	CDR3 protein
-	-	TRBV6-6	TRBJ1-1	TGTGCCAGCAGTTACCGGGAACTGAACACTGAAGCTTTCTTT	CASSYRELNTEAFF
-	-	TRBV6-1	TRBJ2-2	TGTGCCAGCAGTGGACGAGGGGGAGGAAATAACACCGGGGAGCTGTTTTTT	CASSGRGGGNNTGELFF
-	few	TRBV12-3/TRBV12-4	TRBJ2-6	-	CASRNPGSPRTPALWLHLRF
TRBD1	many	TRBV6-1	TRBJ2-6	TGTGCCAGCAGCAAGGGACAGCCGGGGGCCAACGTCCTGACTTTC	CASSKGQPGANVLTF
-	many	TRBV4-1	TRBJ2-1	TGCGCCAGCAGCCAACAGATAGCGGACAATGAGCAGTTCTTC	CASSQQIADNEQFF
TRBD2	few	TRBV7-6	TRBJ2-1	TGTGCCAGCAGCCCTAGCCCTAGCGGGAGGGCCATCAATGAGCAGTTCTTC	CASSPSPSGRAINEQFF
-	many	TRBV14	TRBJ1-1	TGTGCCAGCAGCCCGAGGGAGGGGAGAGCTGAAGCTTTCTTT	CASSPREGRAEAFF
-	few	TRBV20-1	TRBJ2-1	TGCAGTGCTAGACTGGGCAGTCGTGAGCAGTTCTTC	CSARLGSREQFF
-	few	TRBV27	TRBJ2-5	-	CASSLKGAEIWLHLRF
-	many	TRBV6-4	TRBJ2-6	TGTGCCAGCAGTGACTCAGGGGCTGGGGCCAACGTCCTGACTTTC	CASSDSGAGANVLTF
-	many	TRBV10-2	TRBJ1-2	TGCGCCAGCAGTGAGACCGACGGTCCAAATGGCTACACCTTC	CASSETDGPNGYTF
-	-	TRBV15	TRBJ2-5	TGTGCCACCAGCAGAAACCAAGAGACCCAGTACTTC	CATSRNQETQYF
-	-	TRBV7-2	TRBJ1-2	TGTGCCAGCAGGTGGATGCAGAGTGGCTACACCTTC	CASRWMQSGYTF
-	many	TRBV5-6	TRBJ2-6	TGTGCCAGCAGCTTTGACTCTGGGGCCAACGTCCTGACTTTC	CASSFDSGANVLTF
-	few	TRBV5-3	TRBJ1-1	TGTGCCAGCACCTGGGGGGGATGGGGTGAAGCTTTCTTT	CASTWGGWGEAFF
TRBD1	few	TRBV7-2	TRBJ2-5	TGTGCCAGCAGCCCCTCTCTGACAGGGGGAGAGACCCAGTACTTC	CASSPSLTGGETQYF